This T cell receptor beta chain is from a study of shared clonotypes between healthy human individuals (dated by TCRdb to between 2020 and 2021). Broadly, across the study: The cohort included a few men and a couple of women between 18 and 49 years of age. For each donor, CD4 naive and CD4 memory were each run on three plates, CD8 naive on two plates, and CD8 memory on one plate. To estimate repertoire size and how much clonotype sharing occurs between individuals, the study deeply sequenced the blood TCR repertoires of five healthy adults. To increase sequencing depth and limit assay-specific biases, TCR repertoire library preparation and sequencing were carried out by different laboratories using diverse techniques. Per donor, leukapheresis produced somewhere between about 0.8 and 9.5 billion PBMCs. Study-level results and caveats: Larger estimated clonotype richness was generally found for naive subsets than for memory subsets. Because the study included a small number of donors, the genetic and exposure-history diversity represented was limited. Rarefaction of sorted-subset datasets indicated incomplete sequencing despite the large sequencing depth. Sharing across four donors was observed for approximately 4.6% of naive CD4, under 4% of naive CD8, 2% to 2.5% of memory CD4, and over 0.3% of memory CD8 clonotypes. Based on pairwise subsampling, the degree of clonotype sharing among donors was expected to be affected by sequencing depth. Compared with non-shared clonotypes, the clonotypes found in all four sorted-subset donors had higher generation probabilities. Only blood was sampled, and tissue TCR repertoires likely differ from those in blood.

Healthy HIV-negative adults with no recently reported acute infections or vaccinations were included as donors. Only Caucasian adults living in Nashville, Tennessee, USA were represented among the donors. CD4+ T cells were enriched by magnetic negative selection, after which naive cells were positively selected on CD45RA and the negative fraction was taken as the memory subset. After blood collection by leukapheresis, PBMCs were isolated using Ficoll-Histopaque density gradient centrifugation and then cryopreserved in the vapor phase of liquid nitrogen. Purity and quantity of every magnetically sorted T cell population were checked by analytical flow cytometry. From each sorted fraction, genomic DNA was isolated and quantified by UV absorbance on a Nanodrop 2000c. Germline trimming: 3 bases from V, 6 bases from J; junction bases outside gene matches: 14. The germline V gene encodes CDR1 MNHNS and CDR2 SASEGT. From cysteine to phenylalanine, the CDR3 is 17 amino acids long. Only the CDR3 region is kept as DNA, spanning 51 bases read in frame from base 1.

Using the deep immunoSEQ assay, TCR CDR3 regions were amplified from genomic DNA by multiplex PCR. Extracted genomic DNA from each cell subset was spread evenly across all wells of several immunoSEQ 96-well plates, with each plate serving as a replicate. For sorted subsets, about 220 ng of genomic DNA, equivalent to roughly 30,000 T cell genomes, went into each replicate PCR. Purified libraries were measured with a Qubit 3.0 fluorometer, size-checked on a Bioanalyzer 2100, and measured again with the KAPA Library Quantification kit. Each immunoSEQ 96-well plate was sequenced on its own single-read 150-cycle Illumina NextSeq 550 flow cell. On the study's bioinformatics: Because only junctional sequences without quality scores were contained in the immunoSEQ output, filtering matching that applied to full-length reads could not be performed. Sequences were annotated with PyIR, a Python wrapper for IgBLAST v1.9, and V/J genes and CDR3 were assigned using IMGT germline references. Reads were filtered out if the reads had weak V/J assignments (E-value above 1e-6), no CDR3, stop codons, out-of-frame junctions, or ambiguous translated residues. V3J clonotypes were defined as sequences sharing the same inferred V gene, J gene, and CDR3 amino acid sequence. To compute the percentage overlap between repertoires, the number of shared unique clonotypes was divided by the size of the smaller repertoire. Richness of each repertoire was evaluated using RTK rarefaction, the Chao1 estimator, and Recon v2.1 estimates of unobserved clonotypes. Generation probabilities were computed with OLGA for all TCRbeta clonotypes obtained by the gDNA method from several donors. The source is immuneACCESS, and TCRdb retained only in-frame sequences with V and J called. Part of the clones is not carried over; for the studies checked, unresolved V genes explain less than half of this, and the remainder is unexplained. For V, J and clone size, that table is used; D and trimming come from the DNA. This sample lists about 1.1 million clones; 75% to 85% were detected once. Under 0.6% of the sample is held by the ten biggest clonotypes.

On this clone: Its antigen is not yet known. No much larger clonotype is one base removed from it; base qualities were not supplied.

The sequencing sample was made of memory CD4+ T cells from PBMCs. Per the publication, the cell subset or site label means: CD45RA-negative fraction. This sequence uses TRBV6-1 and TRBJ2-3; 8 bases in the middle match TRBD2. The clonotype originates from a man younger than 35 in good health. Some clones in this sample may be carry-over from other donors' samples. The encoded CDR3 is CASSDQVSGGLMDTQYF. The DNA reads as follows: TGTGCCAGCAGTGATCAGGTATCGGGAGGGTTGATGGATACGCAGTATTTT.